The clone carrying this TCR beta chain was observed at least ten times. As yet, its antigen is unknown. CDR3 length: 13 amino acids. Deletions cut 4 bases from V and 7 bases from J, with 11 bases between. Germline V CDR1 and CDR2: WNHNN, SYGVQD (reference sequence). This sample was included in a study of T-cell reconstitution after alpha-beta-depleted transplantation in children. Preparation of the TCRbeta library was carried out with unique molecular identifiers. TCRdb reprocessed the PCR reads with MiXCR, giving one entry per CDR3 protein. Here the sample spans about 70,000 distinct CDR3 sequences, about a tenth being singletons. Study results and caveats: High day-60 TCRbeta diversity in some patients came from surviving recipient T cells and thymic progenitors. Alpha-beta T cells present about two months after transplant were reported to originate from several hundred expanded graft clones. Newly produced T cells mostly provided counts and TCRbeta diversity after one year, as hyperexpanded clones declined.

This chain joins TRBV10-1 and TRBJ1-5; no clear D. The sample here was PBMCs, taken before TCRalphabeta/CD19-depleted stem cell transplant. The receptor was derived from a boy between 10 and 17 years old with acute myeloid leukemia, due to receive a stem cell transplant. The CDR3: CASSGEGRQPQHF. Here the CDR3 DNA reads TGCGCCAGCAGTGGGGAAGGCCGGCAGCCCCAGCATTTT.